One T cell receptor (beta chain) is described in this entry. The data originate from a study of blood T cell repertoires in COVID-19. V was trimmed by 7 bases and J by 0 bases, leaving 16 bases between them. CDR1 and CDR2 from the germline V gene are MNHEY and SVGAGI. This CDR3 contains 15 residues. Profiled with immunoSEQ multiplex PCR; TCRdb holds only in-frame clones, not every one. Of 300,000 to 500,000 clones in the sample, approximately 88% were seen once. Clinical histories supplied by participants themselves formed the basis of cohort assignment. Sequencing was performed on PBMCs or T cells enriched from blood (not recorded which). The TCR originated in a woman between 25 and 40 years old with acute COVID-19. The rearrangement joins TRBV6-5 to TRBJ2-7; tentatively, D is TRBD2 (6 bases). The CDR3 loop is CASKVGGTSSYEQYF. CDR3 DNA sequence: TGTGCCAGCAAAGTTGGGGGGACGAGCTCCTACGAGCAGTACTTC.